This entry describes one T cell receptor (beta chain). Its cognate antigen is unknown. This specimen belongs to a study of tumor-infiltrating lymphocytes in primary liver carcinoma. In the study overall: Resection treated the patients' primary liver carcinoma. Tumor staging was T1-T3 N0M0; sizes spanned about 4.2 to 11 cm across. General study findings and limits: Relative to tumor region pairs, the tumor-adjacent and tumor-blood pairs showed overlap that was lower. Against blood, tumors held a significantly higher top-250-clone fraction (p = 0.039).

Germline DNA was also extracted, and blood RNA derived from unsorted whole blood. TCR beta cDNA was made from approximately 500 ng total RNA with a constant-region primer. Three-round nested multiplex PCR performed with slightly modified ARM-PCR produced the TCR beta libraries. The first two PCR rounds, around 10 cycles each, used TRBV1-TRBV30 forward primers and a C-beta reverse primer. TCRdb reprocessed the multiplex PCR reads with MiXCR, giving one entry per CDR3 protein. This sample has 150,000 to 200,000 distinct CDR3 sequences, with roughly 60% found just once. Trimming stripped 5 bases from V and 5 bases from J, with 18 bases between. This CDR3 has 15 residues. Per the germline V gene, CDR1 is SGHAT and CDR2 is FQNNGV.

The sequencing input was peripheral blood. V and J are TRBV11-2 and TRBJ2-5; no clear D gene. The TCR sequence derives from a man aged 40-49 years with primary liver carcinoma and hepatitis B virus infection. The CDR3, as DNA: TGTGCCAGCAGCCCACTCCCACCGGCAATGGAGACCCAGTACTTC. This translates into CASSPLPPAMETQYF.